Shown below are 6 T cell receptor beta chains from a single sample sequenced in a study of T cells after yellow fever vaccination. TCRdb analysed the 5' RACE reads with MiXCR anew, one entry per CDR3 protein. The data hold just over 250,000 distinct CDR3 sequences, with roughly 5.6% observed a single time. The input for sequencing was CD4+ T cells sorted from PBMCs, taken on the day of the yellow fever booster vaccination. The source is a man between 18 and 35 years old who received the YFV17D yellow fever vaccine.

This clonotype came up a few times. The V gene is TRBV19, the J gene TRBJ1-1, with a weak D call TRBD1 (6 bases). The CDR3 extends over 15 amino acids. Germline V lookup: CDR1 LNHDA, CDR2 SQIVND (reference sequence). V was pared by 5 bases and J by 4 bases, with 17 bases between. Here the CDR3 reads CASSPQGLRFTEAFF. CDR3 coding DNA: TGTGCCAGTAGTCCCCAGGGGCTCCGATTCACTGAAGCTTTCTTT.

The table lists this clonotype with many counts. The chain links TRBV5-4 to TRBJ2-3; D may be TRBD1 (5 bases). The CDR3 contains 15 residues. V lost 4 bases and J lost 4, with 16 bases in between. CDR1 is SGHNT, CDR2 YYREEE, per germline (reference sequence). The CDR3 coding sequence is TGTGCCAGCAGCACCCCAGGGTGGCGGTCAGATACGCAGTATTTT. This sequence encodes CASSTPGWRSDTQYF. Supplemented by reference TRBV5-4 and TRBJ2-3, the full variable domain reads ETGVTQSPTHLIKTRGQQVTLRCSSQSGHNTVSWYQQALGQGPQFIFQYYREEENGRGNFPPRFSGLQFPNYSSELNVNALELDDSALYLCASSTPGWRSDTQYFGPGTRLTVL.

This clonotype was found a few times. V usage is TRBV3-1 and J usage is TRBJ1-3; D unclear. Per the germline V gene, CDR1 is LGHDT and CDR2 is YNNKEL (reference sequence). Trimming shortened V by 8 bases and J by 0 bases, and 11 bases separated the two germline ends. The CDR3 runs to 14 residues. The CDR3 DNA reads TGTGCCAGCGGTGGCAGTAGCTCTGGAAACACCATATATTTT. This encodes CASGGSSSGNTIYF.

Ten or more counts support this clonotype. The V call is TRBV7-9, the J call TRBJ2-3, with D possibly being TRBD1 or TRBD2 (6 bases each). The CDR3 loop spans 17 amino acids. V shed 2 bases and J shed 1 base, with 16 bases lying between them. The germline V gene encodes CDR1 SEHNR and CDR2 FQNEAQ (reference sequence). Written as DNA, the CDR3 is TGTGCCAGCAGCTTATATCTTCCGGGGGCTCGCACAGATACGCAGTATTTT. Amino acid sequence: CASSLYLPGARTDTQYF.

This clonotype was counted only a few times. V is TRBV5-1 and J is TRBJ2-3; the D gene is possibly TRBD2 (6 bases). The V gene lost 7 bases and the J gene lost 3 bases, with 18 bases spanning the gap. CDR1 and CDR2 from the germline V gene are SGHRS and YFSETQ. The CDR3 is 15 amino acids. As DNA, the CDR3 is TGCGCCAGCTGGGGAGGCGCAGGGACTACAGATACGCAGTATTTT. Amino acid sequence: CASWGGAGTTDTQYF.

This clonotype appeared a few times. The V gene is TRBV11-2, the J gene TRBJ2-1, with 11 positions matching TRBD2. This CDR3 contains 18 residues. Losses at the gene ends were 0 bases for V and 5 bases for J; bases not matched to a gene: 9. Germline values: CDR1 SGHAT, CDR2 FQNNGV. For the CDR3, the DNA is TGTGCCAGCAGCTTAGACCGTCTAGCGGGGGGACTTAACAATGAGCAGTTCTTC. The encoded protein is CASSLDRLAGGLNNEQFF.